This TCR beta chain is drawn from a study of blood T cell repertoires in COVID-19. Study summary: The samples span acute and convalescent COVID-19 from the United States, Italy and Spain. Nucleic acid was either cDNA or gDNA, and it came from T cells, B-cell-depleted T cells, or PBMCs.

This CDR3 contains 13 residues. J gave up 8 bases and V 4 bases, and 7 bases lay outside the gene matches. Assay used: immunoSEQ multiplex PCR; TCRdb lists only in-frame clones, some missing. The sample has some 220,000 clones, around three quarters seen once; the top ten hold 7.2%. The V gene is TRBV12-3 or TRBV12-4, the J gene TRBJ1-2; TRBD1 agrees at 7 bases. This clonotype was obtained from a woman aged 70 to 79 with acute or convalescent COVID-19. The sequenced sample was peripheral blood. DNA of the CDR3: TGTGCCAGCAGTTCCGACAGGGATGACGGCTACACCTTC. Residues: CASSSDRDDGYTF.